A single sample is the source of the 3 T cell receptor beta chains below, sequenced in a study of tumor-infiltrating lymphocytes in primary liver carcinoma. Total RNA (around 510 ng) served as template for TCR beta cDNA synthesis primed by a constant-region primer. Libraries for TCR beta were built through three nested multiplex PCR rounds, which together made up a slightly modified ARM-PCR procedure. TRBV1-TRBV30 forward primers and a C-beta reverse primer were used in the first two PCR rounds, which each ran for approximately 9 cycles. TCRdb re-called the multiplex PCR reads with MiXCR, one entry per CDR3 protein. The sample yields about 35,000 distinct CDR3 sequences, roughly 74% seen once. The tissue used was unsorted bulk material of about 19-33 mg. RNA and DNA were co-extracted from it with the AllPrep DNA/RNA mini kit. Material: liver tumor tissue from sampling region 4. Indicated subset: tumor region T4, right-lateral pole. The receptors come from a man in his forties or fifties with primary liver carcinoma and hepatitis B virus infection.

In this sample, this clonotype turned up a few times. Given the absence of the conserved phenylalanine or tryptophan at the CDR3 end, a read error is likely. The J gene is TRBJ1-1, the V gene TRBV10-2; unclear D gene. The CDR3 totals 13 residues. The V gene's germline CDR1 is WSHSY and CDR2 SAAADI. The CDR3 DNA follows: TGTGCCAGCATTGAAGTAGAAAACACTGAAGCTTTCCTT. It translates to CASIEVENTEAFL.

Comment on this clonotype: The conserved final phenylalanine or tryptophan is absent from the CDR3, which likely points to a read error. V usage is TRBV4-3 and J usage is TRBJ2-5; 11 bases agree with TRBD2. Trimming at V came to 2 bases and at J to 5 bases, leaving 10 bases not matched to a gene. The germline gives CDR1 LGHNA, CDR2 YSLEER. The CDR3 contains 17 residues. CDR3 nucleotides: TGCGCCAGCAGCCAAACGGCTAGCGGGAGGACTGGTGAGACCCAGTACTTA. It is translated as CASSQTASGRTGETQYL.

Of note for this clonotype: Given a much more abundant clone one base away, this may be a read error. This chain links TRBV20-1 with TRBJ2-3; unclear D gene. CDR1 DFQATT and CDR2 SNEGSKA come from the germline V gene (reference sequence). The CDR3 is made up of 14 amino acids. The ends were cut back, 7 bases at V and 6 bases at J, with 20 bases in the middle. The CDR3 here is CSGRRAPIGDTQYF. The CDR3 coding sequence is TGCAGTGGCCGAAGGGCCCCGATCGGGGATACGCAGTATTTT.